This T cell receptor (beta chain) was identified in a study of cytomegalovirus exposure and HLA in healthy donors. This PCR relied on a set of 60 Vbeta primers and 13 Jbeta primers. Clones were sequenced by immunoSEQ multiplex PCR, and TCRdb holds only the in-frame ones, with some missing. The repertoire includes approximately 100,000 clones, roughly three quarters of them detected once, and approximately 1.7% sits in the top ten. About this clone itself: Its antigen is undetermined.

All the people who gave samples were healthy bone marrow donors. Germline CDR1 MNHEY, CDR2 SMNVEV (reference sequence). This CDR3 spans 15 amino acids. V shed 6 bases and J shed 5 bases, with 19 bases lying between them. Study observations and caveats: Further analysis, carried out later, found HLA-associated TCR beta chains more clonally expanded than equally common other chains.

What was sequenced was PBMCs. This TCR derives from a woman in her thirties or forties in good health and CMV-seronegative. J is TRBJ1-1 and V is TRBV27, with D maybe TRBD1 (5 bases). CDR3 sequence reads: CASSGGSGFSTEAFF. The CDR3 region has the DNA TGTGCCAGCAGCGGGGGGTCGGGGTTCTCGACTGAAGCTTTCTTT.